This T cell receptor beta chain was sequenced during a study of T cell changes during pregnancy in multiple sclerosis. Profiled with immunoSEQ multiplex PCR; TCRdb holds only in-frame clones, not every one. The repertoire holds 65,000 to 80,000 clones, with around nine tenths as singletons. The CDR3 runs to 16 residues. Trimming pared 2 bases from V and 0 bases from J, leaving 14 bases between. Germline assignment: CDR1 GTSNPN and CDR2 SVGIG (reference sequence). The genes are TRBV30 and TRBJ1-5; D gene unclear. The starting material was CD4+ T cells from peripheral blood mononuclear cells, obtained before pregnancy. The TCR was taken from a female donor with multiple sclerosis, enrolled in a pregnancy study. The CDR3 region has the DNA TGTGCCTGGAGTACTCCCGGGAGGGTTAGCAATCAGCCCCAGCATTTT. Translation: CAWSTPGRVSNQPQHF.